This T cell receptor (beta chain) was recovered during a study of neoadjuvant nivolumab and ipilimumab in lung cancer. Sequenced by immunoSEQ multiplex PCR; TCRdb stores in-frame clones only, minus some. The top ten hold about 3.6% of the sample, which has fewer than 40,000 clones, roughly nine tenths seen once. This clone was counted once. Per germline, CDR1 GTSNPN and CDR2 SVGIG (reference sequence). The trim removed 2 bases at V and 11 bases at J, leaving 8 bases unmatched. This CDR3 region has 12 residues. The chain carries TRBV30 and TRBJ1-1, with 7 bases that match TRBD1. The material was peripheral blood, obtained before neoadjuvant nivolumab, alone or with ipilimumab. This TCR came from an adult with non-small cell lung cancer. The DNA of the CDR3 is TGTGCCTGGAGTCTCTCCGGGACAGATGCTTTCTTT. As protein: CAWSLSGTDAFF.